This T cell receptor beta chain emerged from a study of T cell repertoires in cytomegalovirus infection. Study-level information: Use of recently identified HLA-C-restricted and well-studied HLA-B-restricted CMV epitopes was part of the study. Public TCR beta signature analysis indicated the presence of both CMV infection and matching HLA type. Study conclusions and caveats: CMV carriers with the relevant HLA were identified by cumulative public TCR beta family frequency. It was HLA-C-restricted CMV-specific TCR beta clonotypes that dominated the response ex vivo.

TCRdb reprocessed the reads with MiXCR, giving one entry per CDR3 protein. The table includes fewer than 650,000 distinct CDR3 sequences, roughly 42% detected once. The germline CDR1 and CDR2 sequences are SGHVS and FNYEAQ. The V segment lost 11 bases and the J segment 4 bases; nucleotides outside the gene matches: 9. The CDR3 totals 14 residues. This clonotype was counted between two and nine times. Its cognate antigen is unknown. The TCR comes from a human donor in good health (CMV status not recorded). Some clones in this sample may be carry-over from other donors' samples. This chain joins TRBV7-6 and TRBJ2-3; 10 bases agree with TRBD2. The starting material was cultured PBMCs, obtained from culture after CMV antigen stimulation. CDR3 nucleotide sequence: TGTGCCGCCCAGGCTAGCGGGGGTCCAGATACGCAGTATTTT. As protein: CAAQASGGPDTQYF.